Listed here is a single TCR beta chain. The data were taken from a study of blood T cell repertoires in COVID-19. This CDR3 spans 17 amino acids. Germline V gives CDR1 LGHNA, CDR2 YNFKEQ. J gave up 12 bases and V 1 base, and 11 bases lay outside the gene matches. Original handling: Estimated nucleated cell counts came from reference gene primer amplification. Profiling relied on immunoSEQ multiplex PCR, and the TCRdb table lists in-frame clones only, not all of them. D and trimming come from the DNA, and the V and J calls and clone size come from that table. Counted here are hundreds of thousands of clones, around 80% occurring once; the ten biggest clones make up around 9.3%.

Sequenced input: peripheral blood. The clonotype comes from a woman of 80 years or more with acute or convalescent COVID-19. The chain employs TRBV4-2 and TRBJ1-6; 11 bases agree with TRBD1. CDR3 protein: CASSQALPGTGGQPLHF. The CDR3 DNA sequence: TGTGCCAGCAGCCAAGCCCTCCCTGGGACAGGGGGGCAACCCCTCCACTTT.